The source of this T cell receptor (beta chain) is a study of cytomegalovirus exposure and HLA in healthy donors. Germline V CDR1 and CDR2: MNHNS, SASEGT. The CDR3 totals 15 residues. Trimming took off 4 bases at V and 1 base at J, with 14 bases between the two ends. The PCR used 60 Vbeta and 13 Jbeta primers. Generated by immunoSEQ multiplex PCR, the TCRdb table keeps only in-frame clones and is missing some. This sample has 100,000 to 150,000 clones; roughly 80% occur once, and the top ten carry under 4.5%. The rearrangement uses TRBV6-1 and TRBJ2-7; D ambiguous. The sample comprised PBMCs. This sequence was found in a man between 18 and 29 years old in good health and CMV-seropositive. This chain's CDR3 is CASSARSPGSYEQYF. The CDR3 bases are TGTGCCAGCAGTGCCCGGTCTCCCGGGTCCTACGAGCAGTACTTC.